Detailed here is one T cell receptor (beta chain). Its specificity is not known. Sampling consisted of one heparinised blood draw per donor, averaging about 110 mL. It was via CD45RO/CCR7/CD25/CD127/CD95/CD27 that CD4+ naive, central memory, regulatory and stem cell-like memory cells were sorted. Investigators reverse transcribed all isolated RNA, so they sequenced expressed TCRB transcripts. The repertoire was sequenced with immunoSEQ multiplex PCR; TCRdb's copy has only in-frame clones and lacks some. Among approximately 250,000 clones listed, 24% were seen once. Deletions cut 5 bases from V and 1 base from J, with 8 bases between. This CDR3 contains 13 residues. Germline assignment: CDR1 SNHLY and CDR2 FYNNEI. The entry originates in a study of beta chain features in type 1 diabetes. Findings and limits, study-wide: Junctions at VDJ sites from type 1 diabetes patients had fewer insertions and more deletions. Among all four CD4+ subsets, Type 1 diabetes patients had TCRB CDR3s that were moderately but significantly shorter.

This chain joins TRBV2 and TRBJ1-2, with a possible D match to TRBD1 (6 bases). Sequencing was performed on naive CD4+ T cells from blood. The sequence came from a woman in her twenties or thirties with type 1 diabetes. CDR3 sequence reads: CASSMDSNYGYTF. In DNA form, the CDR3 reads TGTGCCAGCAGTATGGACAGTAACTATGGCTACACCTTC.